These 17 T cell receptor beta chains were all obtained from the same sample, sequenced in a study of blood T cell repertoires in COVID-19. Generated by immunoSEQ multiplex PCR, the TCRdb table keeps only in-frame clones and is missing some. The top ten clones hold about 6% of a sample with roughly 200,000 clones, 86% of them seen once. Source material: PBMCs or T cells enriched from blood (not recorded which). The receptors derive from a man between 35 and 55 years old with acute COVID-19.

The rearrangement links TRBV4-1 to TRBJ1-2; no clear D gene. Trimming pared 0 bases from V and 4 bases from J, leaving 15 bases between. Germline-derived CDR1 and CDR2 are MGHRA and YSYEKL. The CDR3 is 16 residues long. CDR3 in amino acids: CASSQEAKGSGYGYTF. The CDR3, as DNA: TGCGCCAGCAGCCAAGAGGCAAAAGGTAGCGGCTATGGCTACACCTTC.

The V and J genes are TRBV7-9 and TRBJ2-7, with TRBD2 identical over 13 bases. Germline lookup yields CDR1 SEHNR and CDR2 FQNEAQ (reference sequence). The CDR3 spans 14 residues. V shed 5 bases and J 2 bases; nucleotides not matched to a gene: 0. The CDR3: CASSGTSGTYEQYF. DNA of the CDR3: TGTGCCAGCAGCGGGACTAGCGGGACCTACGAGCAGTACTTC.

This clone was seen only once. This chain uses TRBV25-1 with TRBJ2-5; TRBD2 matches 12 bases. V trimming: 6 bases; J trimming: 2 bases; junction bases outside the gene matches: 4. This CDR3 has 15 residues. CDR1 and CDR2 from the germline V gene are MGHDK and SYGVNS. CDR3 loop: CASRGGTSGQETQYF. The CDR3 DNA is TGTGCCAGCAGGGGGGGGACTAGCGGGCAAGAGACCCAGTACTTC.

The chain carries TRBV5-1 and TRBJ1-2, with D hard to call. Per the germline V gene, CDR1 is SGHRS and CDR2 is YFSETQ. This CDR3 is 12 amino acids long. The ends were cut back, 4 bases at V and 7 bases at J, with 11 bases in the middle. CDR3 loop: CASSMNEAGYTF. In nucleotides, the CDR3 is TGCGCCAGCAGCATGAACGAAGCTGGCTACACCTTC.

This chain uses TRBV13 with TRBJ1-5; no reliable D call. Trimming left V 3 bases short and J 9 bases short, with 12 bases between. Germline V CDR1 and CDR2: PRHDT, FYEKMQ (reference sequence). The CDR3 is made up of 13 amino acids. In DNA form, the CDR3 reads TGTGCCAGCAGCTTGATGAGGGAATGGCCCCAGCATTTT. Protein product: CASSLMREWPQHF.

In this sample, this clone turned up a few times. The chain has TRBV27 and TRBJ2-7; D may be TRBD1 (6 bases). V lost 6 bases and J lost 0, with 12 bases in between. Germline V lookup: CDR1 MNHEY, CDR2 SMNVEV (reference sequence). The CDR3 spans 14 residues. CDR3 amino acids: CASRKTGYSYEQYF. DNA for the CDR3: TGTGCCAGCAGAAAGACAGGTTACTCCTACGAGCAGTACTTC.

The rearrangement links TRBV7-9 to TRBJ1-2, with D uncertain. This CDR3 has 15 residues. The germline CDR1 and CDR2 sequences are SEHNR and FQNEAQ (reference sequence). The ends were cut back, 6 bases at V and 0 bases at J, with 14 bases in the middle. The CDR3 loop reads CASRDWEGSNYGYTF. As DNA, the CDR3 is TGTGCCAGCAGAGATTGGGAGGGCTCTAACTATGGCTACACCTTC.

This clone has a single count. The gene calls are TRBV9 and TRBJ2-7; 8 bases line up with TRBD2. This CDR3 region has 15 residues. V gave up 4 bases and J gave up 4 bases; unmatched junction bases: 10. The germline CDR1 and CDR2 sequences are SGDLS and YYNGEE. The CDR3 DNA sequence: TGTGCCAGCAGCCAAAGTCCTGCTAGCGGGTACGAGCAGTACTTC. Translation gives CASSQSPASGYEQYF.

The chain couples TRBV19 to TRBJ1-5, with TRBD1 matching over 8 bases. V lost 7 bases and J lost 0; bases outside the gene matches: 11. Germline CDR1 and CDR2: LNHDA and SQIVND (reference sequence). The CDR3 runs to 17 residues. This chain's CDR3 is CASKGGQVLYSNQPQHF. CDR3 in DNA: TGTGCCAGTAAAGGGGGACAGGTATTATATAGCAATCAGCCCCAGCATTTT.

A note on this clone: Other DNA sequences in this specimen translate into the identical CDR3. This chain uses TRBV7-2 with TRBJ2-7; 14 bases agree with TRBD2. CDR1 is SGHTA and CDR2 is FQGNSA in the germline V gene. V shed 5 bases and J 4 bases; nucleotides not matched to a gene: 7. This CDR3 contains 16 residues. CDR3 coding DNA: TGTGCCAGCAGCCCTAGACTAGCGGGAGGGTCATACGAGCAGTACTTC. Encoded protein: CASSPRLAGGSYEQYF.

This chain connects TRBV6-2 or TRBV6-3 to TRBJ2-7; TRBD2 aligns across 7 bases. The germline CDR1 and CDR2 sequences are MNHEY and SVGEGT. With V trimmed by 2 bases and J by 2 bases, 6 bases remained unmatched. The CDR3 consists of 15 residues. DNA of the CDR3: TGTGCCAGCAGTTACAGGGCTAGCGGACCCTACGAGCAGTACTTC. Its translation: CASSYRASGPYEQYF.

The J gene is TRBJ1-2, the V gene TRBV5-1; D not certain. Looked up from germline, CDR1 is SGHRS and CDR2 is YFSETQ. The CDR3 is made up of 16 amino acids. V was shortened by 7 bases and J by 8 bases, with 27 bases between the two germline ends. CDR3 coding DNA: TGCGCCAGCCGGAAGGCGATGGGAGGGTCCGGCGGCGGCTACACCTTC. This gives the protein CASRKAMGGSGGGYTF.

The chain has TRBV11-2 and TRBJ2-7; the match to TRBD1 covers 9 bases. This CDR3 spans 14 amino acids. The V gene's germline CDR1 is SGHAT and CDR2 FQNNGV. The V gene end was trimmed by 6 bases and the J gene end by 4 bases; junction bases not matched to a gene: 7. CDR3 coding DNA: TGTGCCAGCAGGAAACAGGGGGCATGGTACGAGCAGTACTTC. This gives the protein CASRKQGAWYEQYF.

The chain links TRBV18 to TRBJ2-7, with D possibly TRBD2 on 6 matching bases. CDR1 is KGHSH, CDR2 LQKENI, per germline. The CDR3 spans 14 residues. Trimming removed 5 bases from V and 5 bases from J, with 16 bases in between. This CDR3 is CASSAPAGLDEQYF. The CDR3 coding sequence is TGTGCCAGCTCAGCTCCAGCGGGCCTCGACGAGCAGTACTTC.

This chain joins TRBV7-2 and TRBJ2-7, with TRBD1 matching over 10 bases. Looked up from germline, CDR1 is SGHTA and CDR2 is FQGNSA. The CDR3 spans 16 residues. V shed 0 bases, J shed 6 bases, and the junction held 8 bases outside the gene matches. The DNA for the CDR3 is TGTGCCAGCAGCTTAGCAGGACAGGGGGGGACCTTCGAGCAGTACTTC. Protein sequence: CASSLAGQGGTFEQYF.

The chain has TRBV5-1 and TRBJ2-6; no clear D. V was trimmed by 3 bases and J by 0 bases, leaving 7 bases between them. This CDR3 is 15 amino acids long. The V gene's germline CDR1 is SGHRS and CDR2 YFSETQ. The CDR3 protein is CASSSDTSGANVLTF. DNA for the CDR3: TGCGCCAGCAGCTCCGACACCTCTGGGGCCAACGTCCTGACTTTC.

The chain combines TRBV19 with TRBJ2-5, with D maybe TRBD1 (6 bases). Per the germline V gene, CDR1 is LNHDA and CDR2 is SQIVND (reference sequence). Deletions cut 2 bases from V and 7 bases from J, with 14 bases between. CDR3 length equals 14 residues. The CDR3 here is CASSIHRDFGTQYF. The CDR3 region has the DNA TGTGCCAGTAGTATACACAGGGATTTCGGGACCCAGTACTTC.